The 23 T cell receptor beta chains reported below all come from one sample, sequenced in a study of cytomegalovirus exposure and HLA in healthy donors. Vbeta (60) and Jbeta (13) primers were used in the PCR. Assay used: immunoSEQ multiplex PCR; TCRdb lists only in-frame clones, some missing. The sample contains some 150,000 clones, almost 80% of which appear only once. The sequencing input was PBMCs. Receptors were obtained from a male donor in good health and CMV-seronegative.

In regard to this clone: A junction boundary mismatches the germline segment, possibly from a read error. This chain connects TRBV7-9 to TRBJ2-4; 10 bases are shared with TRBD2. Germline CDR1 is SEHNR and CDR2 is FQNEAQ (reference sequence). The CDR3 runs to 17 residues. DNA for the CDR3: TGTTCCAGCAGCTTAGGTCCTAGCGGGAGTGTTAAAAACATTCAGTACTTC. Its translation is CSSSLGPSGSVKNIQYF.

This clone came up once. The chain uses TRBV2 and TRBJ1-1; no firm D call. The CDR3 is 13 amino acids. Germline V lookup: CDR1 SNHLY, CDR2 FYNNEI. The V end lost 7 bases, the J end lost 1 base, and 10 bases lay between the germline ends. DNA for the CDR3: TGTGCCAGCACTGACCGACAGAACACTGAAGCTTTCTTT. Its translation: CASTDRQNTEAFF.

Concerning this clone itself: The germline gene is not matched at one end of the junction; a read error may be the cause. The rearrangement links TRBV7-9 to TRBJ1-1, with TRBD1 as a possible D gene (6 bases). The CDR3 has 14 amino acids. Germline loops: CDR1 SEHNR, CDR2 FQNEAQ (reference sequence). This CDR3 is CSSSIDRMNTEAFF. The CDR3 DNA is TGTTCCAGCAGCATAGACAGGATGAACACTGAAGCTTTCTTT.

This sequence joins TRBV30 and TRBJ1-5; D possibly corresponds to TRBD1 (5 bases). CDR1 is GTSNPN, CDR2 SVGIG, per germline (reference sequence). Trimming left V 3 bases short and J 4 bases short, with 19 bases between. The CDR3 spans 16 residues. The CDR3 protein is CAWSFKTGLPNQPQHF. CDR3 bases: TGTGCCTGGAGCTTCAAAACGGGACTGCCAAATCAGCCCCAGCATTTT.

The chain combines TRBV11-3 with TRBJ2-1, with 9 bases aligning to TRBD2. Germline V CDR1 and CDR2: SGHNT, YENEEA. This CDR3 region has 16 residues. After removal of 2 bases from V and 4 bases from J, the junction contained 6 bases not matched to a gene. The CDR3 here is CASSLRGGGAYNEQFF. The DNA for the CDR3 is TGTGCCAGCAGCTTAAGGGGCGGGGGGGCTTACAATGAGCAGTTCTTC.

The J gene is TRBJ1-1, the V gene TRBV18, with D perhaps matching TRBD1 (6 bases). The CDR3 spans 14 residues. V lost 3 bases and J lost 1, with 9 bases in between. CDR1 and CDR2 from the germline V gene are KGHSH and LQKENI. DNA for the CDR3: TGTGCCAGCTCACCGGGACAACGGAACACTGAAGCTTTCTTT. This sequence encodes CASSPGQRNTEAFF.

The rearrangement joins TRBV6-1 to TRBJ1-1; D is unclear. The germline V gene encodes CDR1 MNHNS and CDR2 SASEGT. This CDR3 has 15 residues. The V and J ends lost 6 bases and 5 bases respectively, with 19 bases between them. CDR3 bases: TGTGCCAGCAGCGTTGGAGCCCGTGACGGGACTGAAGCTTTCTTT. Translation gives CASSVGARDGTEAFF.

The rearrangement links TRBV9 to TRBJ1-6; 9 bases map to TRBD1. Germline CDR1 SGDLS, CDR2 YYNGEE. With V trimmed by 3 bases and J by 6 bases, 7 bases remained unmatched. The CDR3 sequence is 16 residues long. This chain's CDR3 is CASSGGDRATNSPLHF. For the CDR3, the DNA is TGTGCCAGCAGCGGGGGGGACAGGGCTACTAATTCACCCCTCCACTTT.

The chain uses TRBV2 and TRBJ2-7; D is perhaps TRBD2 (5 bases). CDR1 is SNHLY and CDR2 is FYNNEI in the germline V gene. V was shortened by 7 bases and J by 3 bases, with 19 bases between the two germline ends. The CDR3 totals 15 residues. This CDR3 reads CASTGEPSWDYEQYF. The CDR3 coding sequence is TGTGCCAGCACTGGGGAGCCATCCTGGGACTACGAGCAGTACTTC.

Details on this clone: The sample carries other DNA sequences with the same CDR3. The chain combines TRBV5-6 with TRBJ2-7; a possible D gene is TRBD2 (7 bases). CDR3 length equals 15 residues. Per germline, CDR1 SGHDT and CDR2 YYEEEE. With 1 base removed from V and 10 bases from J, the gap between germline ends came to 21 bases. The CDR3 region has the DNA TGTGCCAGCAGCTTGCGGGGGGCGAACCTCCGGGAACAGTACTTC. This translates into CASSLRGANLREQYF.

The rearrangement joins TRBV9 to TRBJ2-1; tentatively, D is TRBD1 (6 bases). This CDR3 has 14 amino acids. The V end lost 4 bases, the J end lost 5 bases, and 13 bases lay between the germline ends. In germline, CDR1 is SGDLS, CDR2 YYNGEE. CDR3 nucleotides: TGTGCCAGCAGCATCAGGGGTGGAGACAATGAGCAGTTCTTC. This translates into CASSIRGGDNEQFF.

The CDR3 here is CASSPGQTTDTQYF. The CDR3 bases are TGTGCCAGCAGCCCGGGACAGACCACAGATACGCAGTATTTT. V and J are TRBV11-3 and TRBJ2-3; TRBD1 matches 7 bases. Per the germline V gene, CDR1 is SGHNT and CDR2 is YENEEA. The CDR3 contains 14 residues. Losses at the gene ends were 5 bases for V and 2 bases for J; bases not matched to a gene: 4.

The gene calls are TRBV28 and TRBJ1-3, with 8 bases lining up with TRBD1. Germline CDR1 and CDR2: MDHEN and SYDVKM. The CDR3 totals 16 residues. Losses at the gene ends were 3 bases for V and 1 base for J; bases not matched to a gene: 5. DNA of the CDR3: TGTGCCAGCAGTTTGCCACAGGGGGGATCTGGAAACACCATATATTTT. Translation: CASSLPQGGSGNTIYF.

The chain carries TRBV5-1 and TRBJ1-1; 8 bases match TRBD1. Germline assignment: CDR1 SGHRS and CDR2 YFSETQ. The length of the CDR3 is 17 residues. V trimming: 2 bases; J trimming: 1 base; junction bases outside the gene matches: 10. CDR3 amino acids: CASSFRGTGDSNTEAFF. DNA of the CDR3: TGCGCCAGCAGCTTTCGGGGGACAGGAGATTCGAACACTGAAGCTTTCTTT.

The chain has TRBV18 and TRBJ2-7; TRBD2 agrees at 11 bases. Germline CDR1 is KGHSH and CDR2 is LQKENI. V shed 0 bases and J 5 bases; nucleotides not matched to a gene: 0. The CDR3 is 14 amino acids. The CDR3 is CASSPPSGRDEQYF. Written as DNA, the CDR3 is TGTGCCAGCTCACCACCTAGCGGGAGGGACGAGCAGTACTTC. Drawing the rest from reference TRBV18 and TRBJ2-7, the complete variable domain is NAGVMQNPRHLVRRRGQEARLRCSPMKGHSHVYWYRQLPEEGLKFMVYLQKENIIDESGMPKERFSAEFPKEGPSILRIQQVVRGDSAAYFCASSPPSGRDEQYFGPGTRLTVT.

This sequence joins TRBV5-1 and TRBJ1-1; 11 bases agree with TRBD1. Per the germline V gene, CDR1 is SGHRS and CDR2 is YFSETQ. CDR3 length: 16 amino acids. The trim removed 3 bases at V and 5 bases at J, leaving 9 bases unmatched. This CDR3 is CASSSTSGTGGTEAFF. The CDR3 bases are TGCGCCAGCAGCTCCACGTCCGGGACAGGGGGGACTGAAGCTTTCTTT.

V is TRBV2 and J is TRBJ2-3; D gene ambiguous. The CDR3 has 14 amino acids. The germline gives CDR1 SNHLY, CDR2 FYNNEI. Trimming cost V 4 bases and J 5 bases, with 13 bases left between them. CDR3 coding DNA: TGTGCCAGCAGTGGTTGGGCCCTGGGAGATACGCAGTATTTT. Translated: CASSGWALGDTQYF.

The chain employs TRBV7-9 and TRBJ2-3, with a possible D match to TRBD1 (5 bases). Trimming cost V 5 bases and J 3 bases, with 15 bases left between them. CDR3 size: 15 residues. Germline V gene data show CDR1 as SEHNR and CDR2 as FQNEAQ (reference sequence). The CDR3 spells CASSQTRVGTDTQYF. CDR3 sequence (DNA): TGTGCCAGCAGCCAAACCAGGGTGGGGACAGATACGCAGTATTTT.

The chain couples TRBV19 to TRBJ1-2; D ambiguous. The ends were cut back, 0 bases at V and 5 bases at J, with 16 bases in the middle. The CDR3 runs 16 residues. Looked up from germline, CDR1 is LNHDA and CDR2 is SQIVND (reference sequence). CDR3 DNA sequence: TGTGCCAGTAGTATAGATCCTTGGACTGACCGGTATGGCTACACCTTC. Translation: CASSIDPWTDRYGYTF.

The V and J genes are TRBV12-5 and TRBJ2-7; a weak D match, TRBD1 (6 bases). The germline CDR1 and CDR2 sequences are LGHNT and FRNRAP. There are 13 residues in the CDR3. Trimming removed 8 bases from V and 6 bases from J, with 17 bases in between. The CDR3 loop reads CASRRPTGFEQYF. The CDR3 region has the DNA TGTGCTAGTCGAAGACCTACAGGGTTCGAGCAGTACTTC.

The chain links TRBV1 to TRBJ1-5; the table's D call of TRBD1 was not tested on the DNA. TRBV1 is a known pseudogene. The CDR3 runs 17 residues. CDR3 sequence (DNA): TGCACCAGCAGCCAGGACAGGGTGGTGAGATGCAATCAGCCCCAGCATTTT. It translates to CTSSQDRVVRCNQPQHF.

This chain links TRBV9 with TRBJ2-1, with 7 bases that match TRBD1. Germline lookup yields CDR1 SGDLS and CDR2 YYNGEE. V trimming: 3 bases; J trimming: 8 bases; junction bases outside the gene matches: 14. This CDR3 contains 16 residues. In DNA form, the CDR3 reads TGTGCCAGCAGCGCACTTGGGACAGCCATCATGGATGAGCAGTTCTTC. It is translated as CASSALGTAIMDEQFF. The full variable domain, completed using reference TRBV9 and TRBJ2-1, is DSGVTQTPKHLITATGQRVTLRCSPRSGDLSVYWYQQSLDQGLQFLIQYYNGEERAKGNILERFSAQQFPDLHSELNLSSLELGDSALYFCASSALGTAIMDEQFFGPGTRLTVL.

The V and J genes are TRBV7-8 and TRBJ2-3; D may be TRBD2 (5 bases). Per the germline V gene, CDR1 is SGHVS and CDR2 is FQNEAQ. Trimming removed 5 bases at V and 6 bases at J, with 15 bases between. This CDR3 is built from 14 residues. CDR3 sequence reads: CASSPGPSGDTQYF. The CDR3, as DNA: TGTGCCAGCAGCCCCGGGCCTTCGGGGGATACGCAGTATTTT.